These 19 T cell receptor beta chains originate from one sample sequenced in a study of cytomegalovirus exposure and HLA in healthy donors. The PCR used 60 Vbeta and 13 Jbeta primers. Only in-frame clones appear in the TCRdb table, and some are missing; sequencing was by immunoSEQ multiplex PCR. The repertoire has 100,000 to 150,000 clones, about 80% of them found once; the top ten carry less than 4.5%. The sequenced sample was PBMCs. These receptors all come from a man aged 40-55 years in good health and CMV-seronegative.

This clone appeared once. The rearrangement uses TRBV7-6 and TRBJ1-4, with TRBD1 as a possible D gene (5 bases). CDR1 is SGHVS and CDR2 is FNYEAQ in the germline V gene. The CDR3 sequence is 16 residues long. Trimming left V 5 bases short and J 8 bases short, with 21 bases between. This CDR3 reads CASSPRVQGNGEKLFF. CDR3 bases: TGTGCCAGCAGCCCACGAGTGCAGGGTAACGGAGAAAAACTGTTTTTT.

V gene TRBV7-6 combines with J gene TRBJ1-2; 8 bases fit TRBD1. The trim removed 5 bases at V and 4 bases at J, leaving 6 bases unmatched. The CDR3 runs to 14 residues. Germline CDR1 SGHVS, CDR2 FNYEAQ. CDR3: CASSMSGTGYGYTF. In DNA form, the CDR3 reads TGTGCCAGCAGCATGTCCGGGACAGGCTATGGCTACACCTTC.

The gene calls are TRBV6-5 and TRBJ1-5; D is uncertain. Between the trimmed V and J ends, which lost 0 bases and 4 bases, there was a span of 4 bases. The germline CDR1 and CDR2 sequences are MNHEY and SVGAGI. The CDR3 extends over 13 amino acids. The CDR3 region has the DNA TGTGCCAGCAGTTACTCCCCAAATCAGCCCCAGCATTTT. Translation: CASSYSPNQPQHF.

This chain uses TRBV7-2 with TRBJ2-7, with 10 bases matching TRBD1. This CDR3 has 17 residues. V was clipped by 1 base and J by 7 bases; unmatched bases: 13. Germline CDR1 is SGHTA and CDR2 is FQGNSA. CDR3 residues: CASSLGYIGTGEWEQYF. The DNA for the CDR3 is TGTGCCAGCAGCTTAGGATACATCGGGACAGGGGAGTGGGAGCAGTACTTC.

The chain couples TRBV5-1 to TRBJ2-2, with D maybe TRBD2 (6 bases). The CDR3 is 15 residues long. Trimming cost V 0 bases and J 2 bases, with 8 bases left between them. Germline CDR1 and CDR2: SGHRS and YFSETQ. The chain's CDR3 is CASSLDAGNTGELFF. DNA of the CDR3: TGCGCCAGCAGCTTGGACGCGGGAAACACCGGGGAGCTGTTTTTT.

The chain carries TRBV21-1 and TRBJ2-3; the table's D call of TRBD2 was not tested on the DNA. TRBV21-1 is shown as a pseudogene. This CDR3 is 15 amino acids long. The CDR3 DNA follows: TGTGCCAGCAGCACGGCGGGGGATTCCACAGATACGCAGTATTTT. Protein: CASSTAGDSTDTQYF.

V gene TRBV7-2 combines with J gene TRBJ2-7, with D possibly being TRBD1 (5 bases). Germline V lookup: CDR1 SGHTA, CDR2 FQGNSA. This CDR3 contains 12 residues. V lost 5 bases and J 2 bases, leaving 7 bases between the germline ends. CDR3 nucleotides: TGTGCCAGCAGCGCGACAGCCTACGAGCAGTACTTC. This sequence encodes CASSATAYEQYF.

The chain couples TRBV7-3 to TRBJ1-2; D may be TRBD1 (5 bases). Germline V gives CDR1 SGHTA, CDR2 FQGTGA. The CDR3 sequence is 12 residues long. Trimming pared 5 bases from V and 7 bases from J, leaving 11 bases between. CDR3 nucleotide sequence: TGTGCCAGCAGCCCGGGACTTGGTGGCTACACCTTC. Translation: CASSPGLGGYTF.

The CDR3 nucleotides read TGTGCCAGCAGCCGAGATGCCACAGGGTCTGGAGGCTACACCTTC. This gives the protein CASSRDATGSGGYTF. The chain recombines TRBV28 with TRBJ1-2, with TRBD1 as a possible D gene (6 bases). This CDR3 region has 15 residues. V dropped 6 bases and J dropped 8 bases, with 22 bases sitting between them. In germline, CDR1 is MDHEN, CDR2 SYDVKM.

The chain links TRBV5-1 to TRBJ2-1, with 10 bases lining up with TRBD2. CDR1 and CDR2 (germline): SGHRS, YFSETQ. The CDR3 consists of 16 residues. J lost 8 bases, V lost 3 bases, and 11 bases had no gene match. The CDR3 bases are TGCGCCAGCAGCTCCGAGCTAGCGGGGGTTGGGCATGAGCAGTTCTTC. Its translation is CASSSELAGVGHEQFF.

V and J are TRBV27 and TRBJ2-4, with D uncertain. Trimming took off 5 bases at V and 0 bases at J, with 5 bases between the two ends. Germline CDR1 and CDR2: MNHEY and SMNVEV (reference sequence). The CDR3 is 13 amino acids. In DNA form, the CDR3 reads TGTGCCAGCAGTCCGTCAGCCAAAAACATTCAGTACTTC. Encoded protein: CASSPSAKNIQYF.

DNA of the CDR3: TGTGCCAGCAGAACCGGGACAGGGGGAGATACGCAGTATTTT. Translating gives CASRTGTGGDTQYF. This chain uses TRBV6-6 with TRBJ2-3, with 11 bases lining up with TRBD1. V trimming: 6 bases; J trimming: 5 bases; junction bases outside the gene matches: 4. The CDR3 spans 14 residues. Germline V gene lookup returns CDR1 MNHNY and CDR2 SVGAGI (reference sequence).

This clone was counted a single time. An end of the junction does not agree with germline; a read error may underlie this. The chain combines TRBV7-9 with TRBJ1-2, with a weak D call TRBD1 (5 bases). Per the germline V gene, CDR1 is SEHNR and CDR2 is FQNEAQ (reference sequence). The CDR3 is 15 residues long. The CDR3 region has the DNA TGTTCCAGCAGCTTCCTAAGAGGGGCGGGGGAAGATGAAACCTTC. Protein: CSSSFLRGAGEDETF.

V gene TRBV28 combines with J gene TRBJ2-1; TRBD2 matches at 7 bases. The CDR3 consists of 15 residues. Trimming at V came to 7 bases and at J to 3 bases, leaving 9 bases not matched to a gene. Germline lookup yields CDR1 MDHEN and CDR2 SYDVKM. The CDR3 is CASTLWGGSYNEQFF. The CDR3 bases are TGTGCCAGCACTCTATGGGGGGGGAGCTACAATGAGCAGTTCTTC. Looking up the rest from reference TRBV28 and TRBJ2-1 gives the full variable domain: DVKVTQSSRYLVKRTGEKVFLECVQDMDHENMFWYRQDPGLGLRLIYFSYDVKMKEKGDIPEGYSVSREKKERFSLILESASTNQTSMYLCASTLWGGSYNEQFFGPGTRLTVL.

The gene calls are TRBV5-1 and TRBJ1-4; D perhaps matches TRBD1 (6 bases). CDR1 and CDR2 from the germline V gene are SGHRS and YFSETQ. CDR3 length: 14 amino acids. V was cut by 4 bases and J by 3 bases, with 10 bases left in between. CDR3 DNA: TGCGCCAGCAGCGCGGGGGGGCCTAATGAAAAACTGTTTTTT. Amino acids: CASSAGGPNEKLFF.

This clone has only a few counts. The CDR3 sequence: CASSDSGNYNSPLHF. CDR3 coding DNA: TGTGCCAGCAGTGATTCAGGGAACTATAATTCACCCCTCCACTTT. The chain joins TRBV2 to TRBJ1-6; a weak D match, TRBD1 (5 bases). Trimming removed 3 bases at V and 3 bases at J, with 9 bases between. Per the germline V gene, CDR1 is SNHLY and CDR2 is FYNNEI. This CDR3 has 15 residues.

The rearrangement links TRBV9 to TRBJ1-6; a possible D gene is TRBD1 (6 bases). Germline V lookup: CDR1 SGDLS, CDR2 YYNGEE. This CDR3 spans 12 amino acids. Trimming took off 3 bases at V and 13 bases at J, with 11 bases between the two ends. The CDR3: CASSAQGNPLHF. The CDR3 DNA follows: TGTGCCAGCAGCGCCCAGGGGAATCCCCTCCACTTT.

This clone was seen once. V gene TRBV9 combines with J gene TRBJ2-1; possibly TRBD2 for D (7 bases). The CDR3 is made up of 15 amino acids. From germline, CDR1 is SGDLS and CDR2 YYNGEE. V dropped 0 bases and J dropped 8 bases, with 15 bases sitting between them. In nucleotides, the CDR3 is TGTGCCAGCAGCGTAGATGGGGGGGGCTTTTATGAGCAGTTCTTC. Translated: CASSVDGGGFYEQFF.

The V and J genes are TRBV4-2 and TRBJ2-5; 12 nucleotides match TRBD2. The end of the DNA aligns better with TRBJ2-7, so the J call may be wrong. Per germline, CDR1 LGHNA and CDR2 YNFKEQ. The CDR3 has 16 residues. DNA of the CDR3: TGTGCCAGCAGCCAAGATTTAACTAGCGGGGGGTACGAGCAGTACTTC. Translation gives CASSQDLTSGGYEQYF.